Shown below are 16 T cell receptor beta chains from a single sample sequenced in a study of molecular identifiers for immune sequencing clone quantification. TCRdb re-analysed the PCR reads in MiXCR, keeping a single row per CDR3 protein. The sample consists of roughly 630,000 distinct CDR3 sequences, about 25% of them appearing once. Sequencing was performed on naive CD8+ T cells from blood, with Jurkat cell RNA spiked in. As to subset: FACS-sorted CD8+CD4-CCR7+CD45RA+ naive T cells. The receptors were gathered from a human donor in good health. Some libraries in this study had Jurkat cell RNA spiked in.

The sample holds a few counts of this clonotype. This chain connects TRBV28 to TRBJ2-1; D is uncertain. The CDR3 consists of 16 residues. CDR1 MDHEN and CDR2 SYDVKM come from the germline V gene. V gave up 3 bases and J gave up 1 base, with 13 bases separating them. The CDR3 spells CASSLGIASSYNEQFF. For the CDR3, the DNA is TGTGCCAGCAGTTTGGGGATTGCGAGTTCCTACAATGAGCAGTTCTTC. Full variable domain (rest looked up from reference TRBV28 and TRBJ2-1): DVKVTQSSRYLVKRTGEKVFLECVQDMDHENMFWYRQDPGLGLRLIYFSYDVKMKEKGDIPEGYSVSREKKERFSLILESASTNQTSMYLCASSLGIASSYNEQFFGPGTRLTVL.

This clonotype was counted at least ten times. J is TRBJ2-7 and V is TRBV4-3; a possible D gene is TRBD2 (6 bases). The CDR3 sequence is 15 residues long. Germline CDR1 reads LGHNA; CDR2 reads YSLEER. V was trimmed by 0 bases and J by 4 bases, leaving 13 bases between them. The CDR3 nucleotides read TGCGCCAGCAGCCAAGATGCAGCGGGTGGTTACGAGCAGTACTTC. It is translated as CASSQDAAGGYEQYF.

A remark on this clonotype: A much larger clone sits a single nucleotide away, making a read error possible. The rearrangement joins TRBV12-3 or TRBV12-4 to TRBJ2-5, with a weak D call TRBD1 (6 bases). The CDR3 extends over 14 amino acids. V was shortened by 5 bases and J by 1 base, with 11 bases between the two germline ends. The DNA of the CDR3 is TGTGCCAGCAGTCTTCAGGGGACCCAAGAGACCCAGTACTTC. Amino acid sequence: CASSLQGTQETQYF.

This clonotype has ten or more counts. The chain links TRBV4-1 to TRBJ2-1; D is unresolved. CDR3 length equals 13 residues. V lost 4 bases, J lost 7 bases, and 11 bases lay in between. Germline-derived CDR1 and CDR2 are MGHRA and YSYEKL. The CDR3 region has the DNA TGCGCCAGCAGCCCGGCCCTGGGGAATGAGCAGTTCTTC. This translates into CASSPALGNEQFF.

Note on this clonotype: This may come from a read error, since a much larger clone is one base off. The chain uses TRBV7-9 and TRBJ2-2, with D perhaps matching TRBD1 or TRBD2 (5 bases each). CDR3 length: 14 residues. The germline V gene encodes CDR1 SEHNR and CDR2 FQNEAQ (reference sequence). This CDR3 is CASSPRESAGELSF. The DNA for the CDR3 is TGTGCCAGCAGCCCCAGGGAGAGCGCCGGGGAGCTGTCTTTT.

This clonotype has a count of ten or more. This sequence joins TRBV7-8 and TRBJ2-7, with 8 positions matching TRBD1. Germline lookup yields CDR1 SGHVS and CDR2 FQNEAQ. CDR3 length: 16 amino acids. V shed 6 bases and J 2 bases; nucleotides not matched to a gene: 12. The CDR3 bases are TGTGCCAGCAGTTTCAAAAGACAGGGGCCTACCTACGAGCAGTACTTC. Translated, it gives CASSFKRQGPTYEQYF.

This clonotype has at least ten counts. The chain is built from TRBV9 and TRBJ1-5; D uncertain. V lost 3 bases and J 2 bases, leaving 9 bases between the germline ends. The CDR3 has 14 residues. The germline CDR1 and CDR2 sequences are SGDLS and YYNGEE. The CDR3 bases are TGTGCCAGCAGCGATTCATGGGGCAATCAGCCCCAGCATTTT. Amino acids: CASSDSWGNQPQHF.

This clonotype was counted a few times. This chain links TRBV7-6 with TRBJ2-7; 7 nucleotides agree with TRBD2. Per the germline V gene, CDR1 is SGHVS and CDR2 is FNYEAQ. The CDR3 length is 16 residues. V gave up 5 bases and J gave up 2 bases; unmatched junction bases: 12. CDR3 bases: TGTGCCAGCAGCGCTGGTTGGGAGCGGGGCCCCTACGAGCAGTACTTC. Protein sequence: CASSAGWERGPYEQYF. The variable domain in full, with the rest retrieved from reference TRBV7-6 and TRBJ2-7, is GAGVSQSPRYKVTKRGQDVALRCDPISGHVSLYWYRQALGQGPEFLTYFNYEAQQDKSGLPNDRFSAERPEGSISTLTIQRTEQRDSAMYRCASSAGWERGPYEQYFGPGTRLTVT.

The CDR3, as DNA: TGTGCCATCAAACTGGAAGCGGGAGGGCCGTACAATGAGCAGTTCTTC. As protein: CAIKLEAGGPYNEQFF. This rearrangement joins TRBV28 to TRBJ2-1; TRBD2 matches 10 bases. This CDR3 is built from 16 residues. V shed 10 bases and J 4 bases; nucleotides not matched to a gene: 13. Germline V lookup: CDR1 MDHEN, CDR2 SYDVKM.

A remark on this clonotype: A read error may explain this, as a much larger clone is one base away. The V and J genes are TRBV10-3 and TRBJ2-3; no clear D gene. V was clipped by 6 bases and J by 0 bases, with 7 bases between them. CDR1 and CDR2 from the germline V gene are ENHRY and SYGVKD. The CDR3 is 13 amino acids. CDR3 residues: CAIRVDSTDTQYF. The CDR3 region has the DNA TGTGCCATCAGAGTGGACAGCACAGATACGCAGTATTTT.

On this clonotype: A clone one base away is much larger, so this may be a read error. The chain couples TRBV7-9 to TRBJ2-5; the D gene is possibly TRBD2 (5 bases). The CDR3 extends over 15 amino acids. Per the germline V gene, CDR1 is SEHNR and CDR2 is FQNEAQ (reference sequence). The CDR3 loop is CASSARLGRQETQHF. The CDR3, as DNA: TGTGCCAGCAGCGCCCGCCTGGGGAGACAAGAGACCCAGCACTTC.

This clonotype was detected ten times or more. The chain combines TRBV6-6 with TRBJ2-4; no definite D call. Germline lookup yields CDR1 MNHNY and CDR2 SVGAGI (reference sequence). CDR3 length equals 14 residues. Deletions cut 3 bases from V and 2 bases from J, with 8 bases between. CDR3 sequence (DNA): TGTGCCAGCAGTTATGATTATTCCAAAAACATTCAGTACTTC. Protein sequence: CASSYDYSKNIQYF.

Many counts were recorded for this clonotype. V and J are TRBV5-1 and TRBJ1-2; D is perhaps TRBD1 (5 bases). V was pared by 4 bases and J by 4 bases, with 17 bases between. The CDR3 runs to 15 residues. In germline, CDR1 is SGHRS, CDR2 YFSETQ. CDR3 amino acids: CASSPDSPSPYGYTF. The CDR3 nucleotides are TGCGCCAGCAGCCCCGACAGTCCCTCTCCCTATGGCTACACCTTC.

This clonotype showed up many times. The chain carries TRBV4-3 and TRBJ2-1; TRBD1 matches at 9 bases. The V and J ends lost 0 bases and 6 bases, in that order; junction bases with no gene match: 6. Per germline, CDR1 LGHNA and CDR2 YSLEER. This CDR3 region has 16 residues. This CDR3 is CASSQDLGDRVNEQFF. The CDR3, as DNA: TGCGCCAGCAGCCAAGATTTGGGGGACAGGGTCAATGAGCAGTTCTTC.

A word on this clonotype: One end of the junction does not line up with germline, which may come from a read error. The chain employs TRBV5-3 and TRBJ1-3; D gene uncertain. TRBV5-3 is flagged as an ORF with uncertain function. CDR3 length equals 16 residues. The CDR3 DNA sequence: TGTGCCAGCAGCTTGTGGCAGTGGGCCTCTGGAAACACCATATATTTT. Protein sequence: CASSLWQWASGNTIYF.

This chain connects TRBV9 to TRBJ2-3; D not resolved. CDR3 length: 17 amino acids. Trimming left V 6 bases short and J 2 bases short, with 22 bases between. CDR1 is SGDLS and CDR2 is YYNGEE in the germline V gene. The CDR3 DNA reads as TGTGCCAGCACCCACGAGGCCGAACCCCACCACACAGATACGCAGTATTTT. It yields the protein CASTHEAEPHHTDTQYF.